Included here is one T cell receptor (beta chain) sequence, with context. These data are taken from a study of T cell changes during pregnancy in multiple sclerosis. Clones were sequenced by immunoSEQ multiplex PCR, and TCRdb holds only the in-frame ones, with some missing. The data contain some 40,000 clones, 85% to 95% of them singletons. In germline, CDR1 is MNHEY, CDR2 SVGAGI. V shed 6 bases and J 5 bases; nucleotides not matched to a gene: 9. This CDR3 is built from 15 residues. This receptor was taken from a female donor in good health, enrolled as a control in a pregnancy study. This rearrangement joins TRBV6-5 to TRBJ2-3; 9 positions match TRBD2. The specimen was CD4+ T cells from peripheral blood mononuclear cells, collected in the third trimester of pregnancy. The CDR3 nucleotides are TGTGCCAGCAGCCCCAAGCGGGGGGCTAGAGATACGCAGTATTTT. This gives the protein CASSPKRGARDTQYF.